The source of this T cell receptor (beta chain) is a study of blood T cell repertoires in COVID-19. Study overall: Samples came from the United States, Italy and Spain, spanning acute and convalescent COVID-19. Sources were T cells, B-cell-depleted T cells, or PBMCs; the material itself was cDNA or gDNA.

In the original workflow: Cell counts per sample came from amplifying reference gene primers. Sequencing used immunoSEQ multiplex PCR; TCRdb keeps in-frame clones, though not all of them. V and J calls and clone size are copied from that table; D and trimming were computed from the DNA. The sample has 120,000 or so clones; over 85% are singletons. Germline V CDR1 and CDR2: SGHTA, FQGNSA. The CDR3 loop spans 15 amino acids. The ends lost 6 bases at V and 8 bases at J; junction bases unmatched: 9. What was sequenced was peripheral blood. The sequence was obtained from a man in his 60s with COVID-19, enrolled during active disease. This rearrangement joins TRBV7-2 to TRBJ1-4; TRBD1 matches 10 bases. The CDR3, as DNA: TGTGCCAGCAGACAATCCGGGACAGGGGTGGAAAAACTGTTTTTT. This codes for CASRQSGTGVEKLFF.